This T cell receptor beta chain was observed in a study of T cells in Graves' hyperthyroidism and ophthalmopathy. TCR beta CDR3 sequences were amplified from RNA transcripts. The HTBI primer set drove a first-round RT-PCR of the TCR CDR3. TCRdb itself ran the multiplex PCR reads through MiXCR, one entry per CDR3 protein. The sample carries 550,000 to 700,000 distinct CDR3 sequences, under 15% recorded once. In this sample, this clonotype turned up many times. Clinical Activity Scores of at least 3, NOSPECS grades of at least 4 and durations under 3 months characterized ophthalmopathy patients. The V end was cut by 8 bases, the J end by 6 bases, with 19 bases between. CDR1 is GTSNPN and CDR2 is SVGIG in the germline V gene (reference sequence). This CDR3 comprises 13 residues.

Sample: blood. The origin of this receptor is a woman in her 40s with Graves' ophthalmopathy. The genes are TRBV30 and TRBJ1-1, with D perhaps matching TRBD1 (5 bases). Written as DNA, the CDR3 is TGTGCCCGGGTATCCCACTGGGGGTCTGAAGCTTTCTTT. Translating gives CARVSHWGSEAFF.